Shown below are 15 T cell receptor beta chains from a single sample sequenced in a study of T cells after yellow fever vaccination. TCRdb itself ran the 5' RACE reads through MiXCR, one entry per CDR3 protein. Here the sample spans 600,000 to 750,000 distinct CDR3 sequences, 9% to 15% being singletons. Here the sequenced sample was PBMCs, taken on the day of the yellow fever booster vaccination. Source of these receptors: a man aged 25-40 years who received the YFV17D yellow fever vaccine.

The chain combines TRBV6-5 with TRBJ1-6; perhaps TRBD1 as D (5 bases). The CDR3 is made up of 19 amino acids. The V end lost 0 bases, the J end lost 7 bases, and 22 bases lay between the germline ends. Germline V gene lookup returns CDR1 MNHEY and CDR2 SVGAGI. CDR3 amino acids: CASSYSDSETTGRNSPLHF. DNA of the CDR3: TGTGCCAGCAGTTACTCGGACTCAGAAACCACAGGCAGGAATTCACCCCTCCACTTT.

The rearrangement joins TRBV7-2 to TRBJ2-7; D is uncertain. The CDR3 contains 14 residues. The germline V gene has CDR1 SGHTA and CDR2 FQGNSA. The V end lost 5 bases, the J end lost 3 bases, and 14 bases lay between the germline ends. The CDR3 region is CASSPRRGNYEQYF. The CDR3 DNA sequence: TGTGCCAGCAGCCCCCGTCGCGGAAACTACGAGCAGTACTTC. The full variable domain, completed using reference TRBV7-2 and TRBJ2-7, is GAGVSQSPSNKVTEKGKDVELRCDPISGHTALYWYRQSLGQGLEFLIYFQGNSAPDKSGLPSDRFSAERTGGSVSTLTIQRTQQEDSAVYLCASSPRRGNYEQYFGPGTRLTVT.

Written as DNA, the CDR3 is TGCGCCAGCACCTCCCTGAACGGCAACACTGAAGCTTTCTTT. Its translation is CASTSLNGNTEAFF. V gene TRBV5-1 combines with J gene TRBJ1-1, with no clear D. Germline values: CDR1 SGHRS, CDR2 YFSETQ. The CDR3 runs to 14 residues. The V end lost 6 bases, the J end lost 2 bases, and 14 bases lay between the germline ends.

This clonotype has a handful of counts. The gene calls are TRBV20-1 and TRBJ2-4; perhaps TRBD2 as D (5 bases). Germline V gene sequence: CDR1 DFQATT, CDR2 SNEGSKA (reference sequence). The CDR3 runs to 14 residues. Trimming left V 6 bases short and J 0 bases short, with 12 bases between. This CDR3 is CSAEGHLAKNIQYF. The CDR3 DNA reads as TGCAGTGCCGAGGGTCACCTAGCCAAAAACATTCAGTACTTC.

This clonotype was found a few times. The chain employs TRBV28 and TRBJ2-7; D unclear. CDR1 and CDR2 (germline): MDHEN, SYDVKM. V lost 6 bases and J lost 3, with 15 bases in between. The CDR3 has 14 residues. Written as DNA, the CDR3 is TGTGCCAGCAGCCGAGACATTATGTACTACGAGCAGTACTTC. Translation gives CASSRDIMYYEQYF.

The chain recombines TRBV5-1 with TRBJ1-2; no firm D call. The CDR3 extends over 14 amino acids. V was pared by 3 bases and J by 5 bases, with 14 bases between. Germline CDR1 and CDR2: SGHRS and YFSETQ. The DNA of the CDR3 is TGCGCCAGCAGCTCAACCGGGGAGATGTATGGCTACACCTTC. Translation gives CASSSTGEMYGYTF.

The V gene is TRBV24-1, the J gene TRBJ2-3; tentative D call: TRBD1 (5 bases). The CDR3 sequence is 14 residues long. V dropped 4 bases and J dropped 4 bases, with 11 bases sitting between them. Germline V CDR1 and CDR2: KGHDR, SFDVKD. CDR3 protein: CATSDRELSDTQYF. The CDR3 nucleotides read TGTGCCACCAGTGACAGGGAACTCTCAGATACGCAGTATTTT.

This clonotype was counted only a few times. This chain connects TRBV6-6 to TRBJ1-6, with no clear D. Between the trimmed V and J ends, which lost 4 bases and 14 bases, there was a span of 12 bases. The CDR3 is made up of 12 amino acids. Germline V gene sequence: CDR1 MNHNY, CDR2 SVGAGI (reference sequence). The CDR3 coding sequence is TGTGCCAGCAGTTTCCGGGCCCCGGCCCTCCACTTT. Translated: CASSFRAPALHF.

This clonotype has just a few counts. The gene calls are TRBV29-1 and TRBJ1-6, with D uncertain. Per the germline V gene, CDR1 is SQVTM and CDR2 is ANQGSEA. This CDR3 has 13 residues. The V and J ends lost 4 bases and 7 bases respectively, with 11 bases between them. In nucleotides, the CDR3 is TGCAGCGTTGCCGTGTCAGCCAATTCACCCCTCCACTTT. It translates to CSVAVSANSPLHF.

This chain links TRBV5-1 with TRBJ2-3; the D gene is possibly TRBD1 (6 bases). The CDR3 totals 16 residues. Trimming cost V 1 base and J 6 bases, with 18 bases left between them. From germline, CDR1 is SGHRS and CDR2 YFSETQ. Here the CDR3 DNA reads TGCGCCAGCAGCTTGTCCGGGACACCTCTGGGGGATACGCAGTATTTT. This translates into CASSLSGTPLGDTQYF.

The rearrangement uses TRBV14 and TRBJ1-3, with no clear D. V lost 0 bases and J lost 0, with 9 bases in between. CDR1 is SGHDN, CDR2 FVKESK, per germline. The CDR3 has 16 residues. CDR3 bases: TGTGCCAGCAGCCAAGACCTTCCAAACTCTGGAAACACCATATATTTT. Translation gives CASSQDLPNSGNTIYF.

This clonotype was counted only a few times. The chain joins TRBV19 to TRBJ2-1; weak D call: TRBD1 (5 bases). The CDR3 is made up of 13 amino acids. Trimming stripped 2 bases from V and 7 bases from J, with 9 bases between. From germline, CDR1 is LNHDA and CDR2 SQIVND (reference sequence). CDR3 in amino acids: CASSIRQPNEQFF. The CDR3 nucleotides read TGTGCCAGTAGTATAAGACAGCCTAATGAGCAGTTCTTC.

The rearrangement joins TRBV12-5 to TRBJ2-2; D perhaps matches TRBD2 (5 bases). Germline CDR1 is LGHNT and CDR2 is FRNRAP. V was cut by 2 bases and J by 7 bases, with 17 bases left in between. The CDR3 length is 16 residues. This CDR3 is CASGLIPGLGDGELFF. CDR3 in DNA: TGTGCTAGTGGTTTGATACCGGGCCTCGGGGACGGGGAGCTGTTTTTT.

The J gene is TRBJ2-1, the V gene TRBV9, with D possibly TRBD1 on 6 matching bases. Trimming stripped 0 bases from V and 8 bases from J, with 15 bases between. Germline CDR1 and CDR2: SGDLS and YYNGEE. This CDR3 region has 15 residues. The CDR3 loop reads CASSVAADRVYEQFF. The CDR3 DNA reads as TGTGCCAGCAGCGTAGCGGCGGACAGAGTCTATGAGCAGTTCTTC.

The V call is TRBV5-1, the J call TRBJ2-1; D is ambiguous. V lost 0 bases and J lost 4, with 8 bases in between. This CDR3 is built from 14 residues. Germline V gives CDR1 SGHRS, CDR2 YFSETQ. The CDR3: CASSLGELYNEQFF. The CDR3 bases are TGCGCCAGCAGCTTGGGGGAACTTTACAATGAGCAGTTCTTC.